These 13 T cell receptor beta chains originate from one sample sequenced in a study of T cells in Graves' hyperthyroidism and ophthalmopathy. It was RNA transcripts that yielded the amplified TCR beta CDR3 regions. RT-PCR in the first round (using the HTBI primer set) targeted the TCR CDR3. TCRdb called the multiplex PCR reads again in MiXCR, with one record for every CDR3 protein. The table lists about 640,000 distinct CDR3 sequences, nearly 45% of them singletons. Material for sequencing was peripheral blood or thyroid tissue (not recorded which). The receptors here all came from an adult man with Graves' disease, either hyperthyroidism or ophthalmopathy (not recorded which).

This clonotype has just a few counts. This CDR3 is CSASSGQLYGYTF. The DNA of the CDR3 is TGCAGTGCTAGTTCGGGACAGCTTTATGGCTACACCTTC. This sequence joins TRBV20-1 and TRBJ1-2, with 7 bases identical to TRBD1. Losses at the gene ends were 3 bases for V and 5 bases for J; bases not matched to a gene: 6. The CDR3 has 13 amino acids. In germline, CDR1 is DFQATT, CDR2 SNEGSKA (reference sequence).

To note about this clonotype: This could be a read error, since a much larger clone is one nucleotide away. V usage is TRBV7-2 and J usage is TRBJ2-7, with D perhaps matching TRBD2 (6 bases). This CDR3 has 15 amino acids. V was pared by 4 bases and J by 6 bases, with 19 bases between. The germline V gene encodes CDR1 SGHTA and CDR2 FQGNSA. CDR3 sequence (DNA): TGTGCCAGCAGCTCCCATGGCCTAGCGAACGCCGAGCAGTACTTC. Protein: CASSSHGLANAEQYF. The whole variable domain, remainder taken from reference TRBV7-2 and TRBJ2-7, is GAGVSQSPSNKVTEKGKDVELRCDPISGHTALYWYRQSLGQGLEFLIYFQGNSAPDKSGLPSDRFSAERTGGSVSTLTIQRTQQEDSAVYLCASSSHGLANAEQYFGPGTRLTVT.

Comments on this clonotype: A much bigger clone sits one base away, suggesting this may be a read error. V is TRBV10-2 and J is TRBJ1-2; D remains unclear. CDR1 and CDR2 (germline): WSHSY, SAAADI. The CDR3 runs to 12 residues. The CDR3 region has the DNA TGTGCCAGCAGTTCAACTCGCTATAGCTACACCTTC. Its protein product is CASSSTRYSYTF.

This clonotype was counted ten times or more. The rearrangement uses TRBV15 and TRBJ1-1; D uncertain. Trimming stripped 0 bases from V and 1 base from J, with 6 bases between. CDR3 size: 14 residues. Per the germline V gene, CDR1 is LNHNV and CDR2 is YYDKDF (reference sequence). CDR3 nucleotide sequence: TGTGCCACCAGCAGAGAATACGGGAACACTGAAGCTTTCTTT. Translation gives CATSREYGNTEAFF.

This clonotype was seen at least ten times. The chain has TRBV25-1 and TRBJ1-4; 11 nucleotides agree with TRBD1. This CDR3 region has 16 residues. The V gene end was trimmed by 3 bases and the J gene end by 7 bases; junction bases not matched to a gene: 7. Germline V gene lookup returns CDR1 MGHDK and CDR2 SYGVNS. This CDR3 reads CASSDAPGTGGEKLFF. CDR3 sequence (DNA): TGTGCCAGCAGTGATGCCCCCGGGACAGGGGGTGAAAAACTGTTTTTT.

This clonotype was detected ten times or more. This chain links TRBV7-6 with TRBJ2-7; 12 bases map to TRBD2. With V trimmed by 8 bases and J by 6 bases, 8 bases remained unmatched. The CDR3 runs 14 residues. The V gene's germline CDR1 is SGHVS and CDR2 FNYEAQ. The CDR3, as DNA: TGTGCCAGCCTTAAGACTAGCGGGAGTCTCGAGCAGTACTTC. It translates to CASLKTSGSLEQYF.

This clonotype was detected a few times. The genes are TRBV20-1 and TRBJ1-1; a possible D gene is TRBD1 (5 bases). CDR1 and CDR2 from the germline V gene are DFQATT and SNEGSKA (reference sequence). The V end lost 5 bases, the J end lost 1 base, and 14 bases lay between the germline ends. The length of the CDR3 is 14 residues. CDR3 coding DNA: TGCAGTGCTGAAACCGGGACGGCGAACACTGAAGCTTTCTTT. The encoded protein is CSAETGTANTEAFF.

The genes are TRBV7-2 and TRBJ2-7; weak D call: TRBD2 (6 bases). V lost 5 bases to trimming and J lost 3 bases, with 23 bases between them. Germline V gene sequence: CDR1 SGHTA, CDR2 FQGNSA. CDR3 length: 17 amino acids. CDR3 nucleotide sequence: TGTGCCAGCAGCAAAGCGGCCGGGAGTAGCTCCTTCTACGAGCAGTACTTC. Protein sequence: CASSKAAGSSSFYEQYF.

This clonotype was observed a handful of times. This chain connects TRBV2 to TRBJ1-5, with a possible D match to TRBD1 (5 bases). V was cut by 5 bases and J by 4 bases, with 9 bases left in between. This CDR3 spans 13 amino acids. From germline, CDR1 is SNHLY and CDR2 FYNNEI. The CDR3 sequence is CASSRDLNQPQHF. The DNA for the CDR3 is TGTGCCAGCAGTCGGGACCTAAATCAGCCCCAGCATTTT.

This clonotype was picked up a small number of times. This chain joins TRBV7-8 and TRBJ2-2, with a possible D match to TRBD1 (6 bases). Germline CDR1 and CDR2: SGHVS and FQNEAQ. V lost 5 bases, J lost 4 bases, and 11 bases lay in between. The CDR3 spans 14 residues. The CDR3 DNA reads as TGTGCCAGCAGCCCCCGGACAGTCACCGGGGAGCTGTTTTTT. It yields the protein CASSPRTVTGELFF.

The V call is TRBV20-1, the J call TRBJ2-7; D is ambiguous. The CDR3 runs to 14 residues. V lost 3 bases to trimming and J lost 5 bases, with 17 bases between them. Per germline, CDR1 DFQATT and CDR2 SNEGSKA (reference sequence). The CDR3 protein is CSASPEQTFNEQYF. In DNA form, the CDR3 reads TGCAGTGCTAGCCCTGAACAAACCTTCAACGAGCAGTACTTC.

In regard to this clonotype: The junction departs from the called germline gene at one end, perhaps through a read error. The chain links TRBV2 to TRBJ2-7; the D gene could be TRBD1 or TRBD2 (6 bases each). This CDR3 is built from 11 residues. In germline, CDR1 is SNHLY, CDR2 FYNNEI. CDR3 protein: CAGREDSAQYF. The DNA for the CDR3 is TGTGCCGGCAGGGAGGACAGCGCGCAGTACTTC.

As to this clonotype: The missing conserved phenylalanine or tryptophan at the end of this CDR3 makes a read error likely. This rearrangement joins TRBV29-1 to TRBJ1-1; a weak D match, TRBD1 (6 bases). Germline CDR1 SQVTM, CDR2 ANQGSEA. The CDR3 has 14 amino acids. Trimming shortened V by 2 bases and J by 2 bases, and 12 bases separated the two germline ends. CDR3 sequence: CSVEPGGLNTEAFY. The DNA for the CDR3 is TGCAGCGTTGAACCCGGGGGGCTAAACACTGAAGCTTTCTAT.